The 32 T cell receptor beta chains reported below all come from one sample, sequenced in a study of T cell responses to AZD1222 COVID-19 vaccine (dated by TCRdb to the early 2020s). The sample's time point label, decoded: about 28 days (+/-7) after the second vaccine dose. Receptor libraries were prepared by the immunoSEQ multiplex PCR assay. TCRdb stores this immuneACCESS table with in-frame sequences only. Part of the clones is absent; in the studies checked, under half of the shortfall reflects unresolved V genes, and no reason is known for the rest. Here the sample has 100,000 to 150,000 clones; around 90% occur a single time. Around 1.1% of the sample is taken by the ten largest. The sample in question was peripheral blood, obtained 28 days after the second AZD1222 dose. The receptors were sampled from an adult who received the AZD1222 COVID-19 vaccine.

This rearrangement joins TRBV7-2 to TRBJ2-5; 7 bases fit TRBD1. V was clipped by 5 bases and J by 4 bases; unmatched bases: 13. Germline CDR1 reads SGHTA; CDR2 reads FQGNSA. This CDR3 has 16 residues. CDR3 DNA sequence: TGTGCCAGCAGCCCACGGGACAAGGGGGCCTCAGAGACCCAGTACTTC. As protein: CASSPRDKGASETQYF.

The gene calls are TRBV3-1 (or the pseudogene TRBV3-2) and TRBJ2-1; 7 bases are a match to TRBD1. J gave up 4 bases and V 0 bases, and 6 bases lay outside the gene matches. This CDR3 contains 16 residues. The V gene's germline CDR1 is LGHDT and CDR2 YNNKEL (reference sequence). CDR3 region: CASSQEGGAPYNEQFF. In nucleotides, the CDR3 is TGTGCCAGCAGCCAAGAAGGGGGCGCCCCTTACAATGAGCAGTTCTTC.

CDR3 in amino acids: CASSTNRDGRSYGYTF. In DNA, the CDR3 is TGTGCCAGTAGTACCAACCGGGACGGCCGAAGCTATGGCTACACCTTC. The chain joins TRBV19 to TRBJ1-2; tentative D call: TRBD1 (5 bases). This CDR3 has 16 residues. The germline V gene encodes CDR1 LNHDA and CDR2 SQIVND (reference sequence). V shed 4 bases and J shed 4 bases, with 19 bases lying between them.

This chain uses TRBV7-2 with TRBJ2-6; tentative D call: TRBD2 (5 bases). Germline loops: CDR1 SGHTA, CDR2 FQGNSA. V shed 0 bases and J shed 4 bases, with 13 bases lying between them. The length of the CDR3 is 17 residues. The CDR3 region is CASSLALIGVGANVLTF. The DNA for the CDR3 is TGTGCCAGCAGCTTAGCGCTAATCGGGGTCGGGGCCAACGTCCTGACTTTC.

The V gene is TRBV28, the J gene TRBJ1-5; perhaps TRBD1 as D (6 bases). CDR3 length equals 16 residues. Germline assignment: CDR1 MDHEN and CDR2 SYDVKM. V shed 3 bases and J shed 4 bases, with 16 bases lying between them. The CDR3 protein is CASSLGRGARNQPQHF. CDR3 DNA: TGTGCCAGCAGTTTGGGCCGGGGGGCGAGGAATCAGCCCCAGCATTTT.

This clone was counted a single time. The chain joins TRBV19 to TRBJ2-1; 8 bases fit TRBD2. V gave up 2 bases and J gave up 2 bases; unmatched junction bases: 8. The V gene's germline CDR1 is LNHDA and CDR2 SQIVND (reference sequence). CDR3 length: 17 amino acids. This CDR3 is CASSIPHSGTPYNEQFF. The CDR3 coding sequence is TGTGCCAGTAGTATACCCCATAGCGGGACGCCCTACAATGAGCAGTTCTTC.

The chain combines TRBV12-5 with TRBJ2-1; 9 bases map to TRBD1. Germline-derived CDR1 and CDR2 are LGHNT and FRNRAP. Unmatched junction bases numbered 8, after V lost 4 bases and J lost 7 bases. CDR3 length equals 15 residues. The CDR3 here is CASGWGTGSVNEQFF. Written as DNA, the CDR3 is TGTGCTAGTGGTTGGGGGACAGGGTCCGTTAATGAGCAGTTCTTC.

This chain joins TRBV7-7 and TRBJ2-5, with TRBD1 as a possible D gene (6 bases). CDR3 length: 15 amino acids. Trimming took off 1 base at V and 2 bases at J, with 11 bases between the two ends. Per the germline V gene, CDR1 is SSHAT and CDR2 is FNYEAQ (reference sequence). This CDR3 is CASSLGQGRQETQYF. The CDR3 DNA reads TGTGCCAGCAGCTTAGGGCAGGGGAGACAAGAGACCCAGTACTTC.

V and J are TRBV27 and TRBJ1-5, with 12 bases identical to TRBD1. Trimming removed 6 bases from V and 1 base from J; junction bases left unmatched: 4. Germline V CDR1 and CDR2: MNHEY, SMNVEV (reference sequence). CDR3 size: 16 residues. The CDR3 DNA reads TGTGCCAGCAGGGGACAGGGGGCTTTAAGCAATCAGCCCCAGCATTTT. It is translated as CASRGQGALSNQPQHF.

The rearrangement joins TRBV9 to TRBJ2-2; TRBD2 agrees at 11 bases. CDR1 and CDR2 from the germline V gene are SGDLS and YYNGEE. The CDR3 is 16 residues long. Trimming cost V 0 bases and J 4 bases; bases outside gene matches: 2. DNA of the CDR3: TGTGCCAGCAGCGTAGCTACTAGCGGGAGCACCGGGGAGCTGTTTTTT. Residues: CASSVATSGSTGELFF. The whole variable domain, remainder taken from reference TRBV9 and TRBJ2-2, is DSGVTQTPKHLITATGQRVTLRCSPRSGDLSVYWYQQSLDQGLQFLIQYYNGEERAKGNILERFSAQQFPDLHSELNLSSLELGDSALYFCASSVATSGSTGELFFGEGSRLTVL.

V and J are TRBV2 and TRBJ2-3, with 7 bases fitting TRBD2. The CDR3 loop spans 13 amino acids. Trimming cost V 0 bases and J 9 bases; bases outside gene matches: 3. Germline CDR1 SNHLY, CDR2 FYNNEI. The CDR3 coding sequence is TGTGCCAGCAGTGAAGCGAAGGGAGGGACGCAGTATTTT. This sequence encodes CASSEAKGGTQYF.

J is TRBJ2-2 and V is TRBV2, with a weak D call TRBD1 (5 bases). The ends were cut back, 2 bases at V and 1 base at J, with 8 bases in the middle. Germline values: CDR1 SNHLY, CDR2 FYNNEI. The CDR3 runs 15 residues. CDR3 in amino acids: CASSELGLNTGELFF. CDR3 DNA: TGTGCCAGCAGTGAACTGGGGCTGAACACCGGGGAGCTGTTTTTT.

This clone was counted once. The chain joins TRBV2 to TRBJ1-6; tentative D call: TRBD1 (5 bases). Germline CDR1 SNHLY, CDR2 FYNNEI. The CDR3 runs 14 residues. Trimming removed 6 bases from V and 9 bases from J, with 15 bases in between. This CDR3 is CASRTGANPSPLHF. The CDR3 DNA reads TGTGCCAGCAGGACTGGGGCAAACCCTTCACCCCTCCACTTT.

The rearrangement links TRBV5-6 to TRBJ1-3; 9 nucleotides match TRBD1. The CDR3 is 14 amino acids. Germline V gene data show CDR1 as SGHDT and CDR2 as YYEEEE. V trimming: 4 bases; J trimming: 4 bases; junction bases outside the gene matches: 3. The DNA of the CDR3 is TGTGCCAGCAGCCAGGGACAGGGAGGAAACACCATATATTTT. Protein product: CASSQGQGGNTIYF.

The rearrangement joins TRBV19 to TRBJ2-2, with 7 bases aligning to TRBD1. Germline CDR1 reads LNHDA; CDR2 reads SQIVND (reference sequence). J gave up 4 bases and V 7 bases, and 6 bases lay outside the gene matches. The CDR3 consists of 14 residues. The CDR3 coding sequence is TGTGCCAGTACCACGACAGGGAGCACCGGGGAGCTGTTTTTT. This encodes CASTTTGSTGELFF.

This clone was seen only once. The genes are TRBV11-3 and TRBJ2-7, with TRBD2 as a possible D gene (6 bases). This CDR3 is built from 14 residues. CDR1 SGHNT and CDR2 YENEEA come from the germline V gene. V lost 2 bases and J lost 6, with 14 bases in between. The chain's CDR3 is CASSLSGLRFEQYF. CDR3 coding DNA: TGTGCCAGCAGCTTATCGGGACTGCGTTTCGAGCAGTACTTC.

CDR3 DNA: TGTGCCAGCGTAGGAGCTACGAAGCAGTACTTC. This sequence encodes CASVGATKQYF. This rearrangement joins TRBV6-5 to TRBJ2-7; D is unclear. V was cut by 8 bases and J by 8 bases, with 13 bases left in between. The CDR3 contains 11 residues. Germline assignment: CDR1 MNHEY and CDR2 SVGAGI.

This clone was detected a few times. The chain has TRBV3-1 (or the pseudogene TRBV3-2) and TRBJ1-5; D is ambiguous. CDR1 is LGHDT, CDR2 YNNKEL, per germline (reference sequence). The CDR3 has 14 amino acids. Between the trimmed V and J ends, which lost 4 bases and 4 bases, there was a span of 11 bases. The CDR3 spells CASSLRVRNQPQHF. The CDR3 DNA follows: TGTGCCAGCAGCCTACGGGTACGAAATCAGCCCCAGCATTTT.

This clone was seen more than once but under ten times. CDR3 sequence reads: CASSVYGTEYGYTF. The CDR3 DNA sequence: TGTGCCAGCAGCGTCTACGGGACAGAATATGGCTACACCTTC. The chain combines TRBV9 with TRBJ1-2; 7 bases align to TRBD1. V gave up 2 bases and J gave up 5 bases; unmatched junction bases: 6. Germline CDR1 is SGDLS and CDR2 is YYNGEE. The CDR3 extends over 14 amino acids. The variable domain in full, with the rest retrieved from reference TRBV9 and TRBJ1-2, is DSGVTQTPKHLITATGQRVTLRCSPRSGDLSVYWYQQSLDQGLQFLIQYYNGEERAKGNILERFSAQQFPDLHSELNLSSLELGDSALYFCASSVYGTEYGYTFGSGTRLTVV.

The chain is built from TRBV4-2 and TRBJ2-1; 10 bases are shared with TRBD1. Germline V gives CDR1 LGHNA, CDR2 YNFKEQ. V gave up 1 base and J gave up 8 bases; unmatched junction bases: 2. This CDR3 is 14 amino acids long. This CDR3 reads CASSQVDRGHEQFF. In nucleotides, the CDR3 is TGTGCCAGCAGCCAAGTAGACAGGGGGCATGAGCAGTTCTTC.

The V call is TRBV20-1, the J call TRBJ1-1; D is ambiguous. This CDR3 has 11 amino acids. Trimming shortened V by 4 bases and J by 1 base, and 4 bases separated the two germline ends. Germline-derived CDR1 and CDR2 are DFQATT and SNEGSKA (reference sequence). The CDR3 sequence is CSATGNTEAFF. The CDR3 coding sequence is TGCAGTGCTACAGGGAACACTGAAGCTTTCTTT.

This clone was seen only a few times. CDR3 sequence: CASSVGGGAGNSPLHF. The CDR3, as DNA: TGTGCCAGCAGCGTAGGAGGGGGGGCCGGTAATTCACCCCTCCACTTT. The rearrangement uses TRBV9 and TRBJ1-6; D perhaps matches TRBD1 (6 bases). The CDR3 loop spans 16 amino acids. CDR1 SGDLS and CDR2 YYNGEE come from the germline V gene. With 0 bases removed from V and 6 bases from J, the gap between germline ends came to 13 bases.

This rearrangement joins TRBV28 to TRBJ2-4; D unclear. Trimming left V 3 bases short and J 3 bases short, with 12 bases between. Germline V gene sequence: CDR1 MDHEN, CDR2 SYDVKM. This CDR3 comprises 15 residues. CDR3 region: CASSFGRQYKNIQYF. DNA of the CDR3: TGTGCCAGCAGTTTTGGTCGCCAGTACAAAAACATTCAGTACTTC.

This clone was seen once. The chain carries TRBV10-2 and TRBJ1-2, with TRBD1 identical over 10 bases. Per the germline V gene, CDR1 is WSHSY and CDR2 is SAAADI. V was pared by 3 bases and J by 7 bases, with 2 bases of the junction left unmatched. The CDR3 is made up of 13 amino acids. The CDR3 here is CASSEGTGAGYTF. CDR3 nucleotide sequence: TGCGCCAGCAGTGAAGGGACAGGGGCTGGCTACACCTTC.

The chain employs TRBV19 and TRBJ1-4; 9 nucleotides match TRBD1. Losses at the gene ends were 3 bases for V and 4 bases for J; bases not matched to a gene: 3. The CDR3 spans 15 residues. From germline, CDR1 is LNHDA and CDR2 SQIVND (reference sequence). The CDR3 is CASSMGTGLNEKLFF. CDR3 nucleotide sequence: TGTGCCAGTAGTATGGGGACAGGGCTTAATGAAAAACTGTTTTTT.

The count of this clone is one. In the same sample, other DNA sequences code for this CDR3. The chain employs TRBV14 and TRBJ2-2; TRBD2 might be the D (7 bases). Trimming removed 4 bases from V and 0 bases from J, with 12 bases in between. This CDR3 contains 16 residues. CDR1 is SGHDN and CDR2 is FVKESK in the germline V gene. The CDR3 loop is CASSRRGASNTGELFF. The CDR3 DNA reads as TGTGCCAGCAGCCGCCGGGGGGCCTCGAACACCGGGGAGCTGTTTTTT.

The chain links TRBV20-1 to TRBJ2-1; 7 positions match TRBD1. The germline V gene has CDR1 DFQATT and CDR2 SNEGSKA (reference sequence). V lost 6 bases and J lost 8; bases outside the gene matches: 16. This CDR3 is 15 amino acids long. The CDR3 loop reads CSASGGDRVNHEQFF. CDR3 DNA: TGCAGTGCGAGTGGGGGCGACAGGGTAAATCATGAGCAGTTCTTC.

Written as DNA, the CDR3 is TGTGCCAGCAGTTACTTCCCCTGGGCGCAAGAGACCCAGTACTTC. Residues: CASSYFPWAQETQYF. The chain carries TRBV6-2 or TRBV6-3 and TRBJ2-5; D gene unclear. This CDR3 region has 15 residues. The V gene's germline CDR1 is MNHEY and CDR2 SVGEGT. The ends were cut back, 1 base at V and 2 bases at J, with 11 bases in the middle.

This chain uses TRBV7-8 with TRBJ1-1; D is perhaps TRBD1 (5 bases). The CDR3 covers 14 residues. Germline V CDR1 and CDR2: SGHVS, FQNEAQ. V lost 2 bases to trimming and J lost 1 base, with 8 bases between them. CDR3 DNA sequence: TGTGCCAGCAGCTTAATTACAGGGAACACTGAAGCTTTCTTT. Translating gives CASSLITGNTEAFF. The variable domain in full, with the rest retrieved from reference TRBV7-8 and TRBJ1-1, is GAGVSQSPRYKVAKRGQDVALRCDPISGHVSLFWYQQALGQGPEFLTYFQNEAQLDKSGLPSDRFFAERPEGSVSTLKIQRTQQEDSAVYLCASSLITGNTEAFFGQGTRLTVV.

The rearrangement uses TRBV27 and TRBJ2-7; 13 nucleotides align to TRBD2. This CDR3 contains 14 residues. With V trimmed by 5 bases and J by 2 bases, 0 bases remained unmatched. From germline, CDR1 is MNHEY and CDR2 SMNVEV (reference sequence). The CDR3 spells CASSGTSGAYEQYF. In DNA, the CDR3 is TGTGCCAGCAGTGGGACTAGCGGGGCCTACGAGCAGTACTTC.

This chain connects TRBV28 to TRBJ1-2, with D maybe TRBD1 (5 bases). The CDR3 runs to 13 residues. CDR1 MDHEN and CDR2 SYDVKM come from the germline V gene. Trimming took 3 bases from V and 1 from J, leaving 6 bases between them. The CDR3 spells CASSLTVNYGYTF. The CDR3 region has the DNA TGTGCCAGCAGTTTGACAGTTAACTATGGCTACACCTTC.

This chain links TRBV28 with TRBJ1-6; D remains ambiguous. CDR3 size: 11 residues. V lost 1 base and J lost 14, with 6 bases in between. From germline, CDR1 is MDHEN and CDR2 SYDVKM. CDR3 nucleotide sequence: TGTGCCAGCAGTTTATCCAACACCCTCCACTTT. Amino acids: CASSLSNTLHF.